This note documents a single TCR beta chain sequence. The assay was immunoSEQ multiplex PCR, and TCRdb's table has in-frame clones only and misses some. The sample yields under 30,000 clones, approximately 86% seen once. These data belong to a study of T cell responses to AZD1222 COVID-19 vaccine. Source: peripheral blood, taken 28 days after the second AZD1222 dose. This TCR came from an adult who received the AZD1222 COVID-19 vaccine.

In DNA form, the CDR3 reads TGCGCCAGCAGCTTGAATTCTATGGGCTACGAGCAGTACTTC. Its translation is CASSLNSMGYEQYF. The chain couples TRBV5-1 to TRBJ2-7; no definite D call. From germline, CDR1 is SGHRS and CDR2 YFSETQ. Trimming pared 1 base from V and 3 bases from J, leaving 11 bases between. This CDR3 spans 14 amino acids. The variable domain in full, completed from reference TRBV5-1 and TRBJ2-7, reads KAGVTQTPRYLIKTRGQQVTLSCSPISGHRSVSWYQQTPGQGLQFLFEYFSETQRNKGNFPGRFSGRQFSNSRSEMNVSTLELGDSALYLCASSLNSMGYEQYFGPGTRLTVT.